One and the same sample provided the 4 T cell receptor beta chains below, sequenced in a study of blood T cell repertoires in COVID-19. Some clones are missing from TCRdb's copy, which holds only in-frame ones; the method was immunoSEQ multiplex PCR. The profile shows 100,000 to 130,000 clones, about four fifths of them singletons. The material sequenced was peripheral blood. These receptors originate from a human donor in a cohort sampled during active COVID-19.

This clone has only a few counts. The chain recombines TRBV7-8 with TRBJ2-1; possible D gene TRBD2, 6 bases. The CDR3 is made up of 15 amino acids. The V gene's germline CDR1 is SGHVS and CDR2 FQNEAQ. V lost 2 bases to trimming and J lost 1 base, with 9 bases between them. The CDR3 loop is CASSLSGGSYNEQFF. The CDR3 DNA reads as TGTGCCAGCAGCTTAAGTGGGGGGTCCTACAATGAGCAGTTCTTC. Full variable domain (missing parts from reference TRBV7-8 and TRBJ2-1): GAGVSQSPRYKVAKRGQDVALRCDPISGHVSLFWYQQALGQGPEFLTYFQNEAQLDKSGLPSDRFFAERPEGSVSTLKIQRTQQEDSAVYLCASSLSGGSYNEQFFGPGTRLTVL.

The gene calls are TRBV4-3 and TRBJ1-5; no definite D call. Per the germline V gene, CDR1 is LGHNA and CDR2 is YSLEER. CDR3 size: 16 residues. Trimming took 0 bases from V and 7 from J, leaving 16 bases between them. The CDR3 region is CASSQDGGVSNQPQHF. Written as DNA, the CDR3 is TGCGCCAGCAGCCAAGATGGCGGGGTCAGTAACCAGCCCCAGCATTTT.

The CDR3, as DNA: TGCGCCAGCAGCCAATGGCATCAAGACACAGATACGCAGTATTTT. It codes for CASSQWHQDTDTQYF. V and J are TRBV4-3 and TRBJ2-3; D unresolved. Trimming took off 2 bases at V and 2 bases at J, with 11 bases between the two ends. Germline CDR1 is LGHNA and CDR2 is YSLEER. The CDR3 extends over 15 amino acids.

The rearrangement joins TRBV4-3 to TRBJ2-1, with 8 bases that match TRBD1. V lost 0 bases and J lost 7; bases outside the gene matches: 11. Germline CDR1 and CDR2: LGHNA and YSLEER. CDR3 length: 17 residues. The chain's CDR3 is CASSQEMEAGGWNEQFF. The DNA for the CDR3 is TGCGCCAGCAGCCAAGAAATGGAGGCAGGGGGCTGGAATGAGCAGTTCTTC.